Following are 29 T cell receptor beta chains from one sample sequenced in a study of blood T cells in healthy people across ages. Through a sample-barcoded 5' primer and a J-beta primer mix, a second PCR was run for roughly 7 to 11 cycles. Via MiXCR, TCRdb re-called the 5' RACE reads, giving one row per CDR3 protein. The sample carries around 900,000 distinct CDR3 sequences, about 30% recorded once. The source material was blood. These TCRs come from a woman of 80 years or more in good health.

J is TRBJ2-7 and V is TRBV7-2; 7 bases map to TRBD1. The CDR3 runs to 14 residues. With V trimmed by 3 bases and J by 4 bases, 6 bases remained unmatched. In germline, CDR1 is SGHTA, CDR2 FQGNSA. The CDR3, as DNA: TGTGCCAGCAGCTTGATAGACAGGGCGTACGAGCAGTACTTC. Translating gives CASSLIDRAYEQYF.

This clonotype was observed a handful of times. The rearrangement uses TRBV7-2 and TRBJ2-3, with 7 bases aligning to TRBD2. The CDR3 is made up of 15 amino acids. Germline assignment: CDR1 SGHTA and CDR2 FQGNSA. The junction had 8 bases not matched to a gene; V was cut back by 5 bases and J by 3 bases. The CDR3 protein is CASSLQGGRTDTQYF. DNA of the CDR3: TGTGCCAGCAGCCTCCAGGGAGGGAGGACAGATACGCAGTATTTT. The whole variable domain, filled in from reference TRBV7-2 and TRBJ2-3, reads GAGVSQSPSNKVTEKGKDVELRCDPISGHTALYWYRQSLGQGLEFLIYFQGNSAPDKSGLPSDRFSAERTGGSVSTLTIQRTQQEDSAVYLCASSLQGGRTDTQYFGPGTRLTVL.

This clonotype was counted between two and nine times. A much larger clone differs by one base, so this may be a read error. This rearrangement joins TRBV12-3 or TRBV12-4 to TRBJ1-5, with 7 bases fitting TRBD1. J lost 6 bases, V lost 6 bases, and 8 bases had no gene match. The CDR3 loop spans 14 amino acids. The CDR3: CASRRQQGSQPQHF. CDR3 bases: TGTGCCAGCAGGCGACAACAGGGGTCTCAGCCCCAGCATTTT.

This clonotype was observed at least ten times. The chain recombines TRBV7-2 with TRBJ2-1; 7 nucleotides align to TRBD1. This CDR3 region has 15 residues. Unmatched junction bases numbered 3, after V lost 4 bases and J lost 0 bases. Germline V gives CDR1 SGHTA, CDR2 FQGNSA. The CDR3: CASSSDRNSYNEQFF. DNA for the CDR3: TGTGCCAGCAGCTCGGACAGGAACTCCTACAATGAGCAGTTCTTC.

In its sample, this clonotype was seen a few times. The CDR3 here is CASSLSTRQGREKLFF. In DNA form, the CDR3 reads TGTGCCAGCAGTTTATCGACTCGCCAGGGAAGAGAAAAACTGTTTTTT. The gene calls are TRBV27 and TRBJ1-4; maybe TRBD1 (5 bases). Trimming stripped 0 bases from V and 8 bases from J, with 16 bases between. Looked up from germline, CDR1 is MNHEY and CDR2 is SMNVEV (reference sequence). The CDR3 length is 16 residues.

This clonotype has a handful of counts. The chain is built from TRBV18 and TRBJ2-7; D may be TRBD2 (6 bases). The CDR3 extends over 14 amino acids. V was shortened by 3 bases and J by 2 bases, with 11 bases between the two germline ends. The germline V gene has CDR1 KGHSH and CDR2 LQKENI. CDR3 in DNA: TGTGCCAGCTCACCCCACACGGGAGCCTACGAGCAGTACTTC. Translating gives CASSPHTGAYEQYF.

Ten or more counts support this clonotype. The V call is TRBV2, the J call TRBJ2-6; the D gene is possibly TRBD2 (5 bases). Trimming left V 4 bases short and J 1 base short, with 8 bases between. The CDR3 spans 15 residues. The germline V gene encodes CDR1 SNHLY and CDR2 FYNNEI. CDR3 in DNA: TGTGCCAGCAGTGTGGGGAGATCTGGGGCCAACGTCCTGACTTTC. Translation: CASSVGRSGANVLTF. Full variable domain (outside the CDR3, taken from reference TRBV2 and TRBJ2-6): EPEVTQTPSHQVTQMGQEVILRCVPISNHLYFYWYRQILGQKVEFLVSFYNNEISEKSEIFDDQFSVERPDGSNFTLKIRSTKLEDSAMYFCASSVGRSGANVLTFGAGSRLTVL.

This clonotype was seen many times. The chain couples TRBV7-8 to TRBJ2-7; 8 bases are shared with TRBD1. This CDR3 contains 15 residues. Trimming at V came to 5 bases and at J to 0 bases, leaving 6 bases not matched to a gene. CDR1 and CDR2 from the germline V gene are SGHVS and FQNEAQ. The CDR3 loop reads CASSSRDRSSYEQYF. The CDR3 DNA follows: TGTGCCAGCAGCAGCCGGGACAGGAGCTCCTACGAGCAGTACTTC.

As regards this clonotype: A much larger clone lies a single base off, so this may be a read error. The CDR3 sequence is CASSTSGDVVNEQYF. CDR3 nucleotide sequence: TGTGCCAGCTCGACTAGCGGGGATGTTGTCAATGAGCAGTACTTC. The V and J genes are TRBV10-3 and TRBJ2-7, with 11 positions matching TRBD2. The CDR3 extends over 15 amino acids. Looked up from germline, CDR1 is ENHRY and CDR2 is SYGVKD. Trimming at V came to 10 bases and at J to 7 bases, leaving 15 bases not matched to a gene.

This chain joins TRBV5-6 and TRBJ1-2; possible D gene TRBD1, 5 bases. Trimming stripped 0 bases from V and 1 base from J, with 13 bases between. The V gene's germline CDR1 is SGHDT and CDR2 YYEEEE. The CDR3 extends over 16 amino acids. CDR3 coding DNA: TGTGCCAGCAGCTTGGGTGCCGGGGCGTATAACTATGGCTACACCTTC. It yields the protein CASSLGAGAYNYGYTF.

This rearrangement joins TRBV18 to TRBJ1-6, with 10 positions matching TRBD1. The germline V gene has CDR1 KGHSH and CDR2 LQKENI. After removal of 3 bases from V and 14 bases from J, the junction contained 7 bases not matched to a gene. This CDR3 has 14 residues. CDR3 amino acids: CASSPGTGVTTLHF. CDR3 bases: TGTGCCAGCTCACCCGGGACAGGGGTTACGACCCTCCACTTT.

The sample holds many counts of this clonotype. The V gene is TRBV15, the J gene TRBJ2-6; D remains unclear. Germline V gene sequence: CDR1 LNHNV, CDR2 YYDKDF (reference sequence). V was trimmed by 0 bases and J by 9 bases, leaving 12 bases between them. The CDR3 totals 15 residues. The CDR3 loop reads CATSREEGPHNVLTF. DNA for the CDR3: TGTGCCACCAGCAGAGAAGAAGGACCCCACAACGTCCTGACTTTC.

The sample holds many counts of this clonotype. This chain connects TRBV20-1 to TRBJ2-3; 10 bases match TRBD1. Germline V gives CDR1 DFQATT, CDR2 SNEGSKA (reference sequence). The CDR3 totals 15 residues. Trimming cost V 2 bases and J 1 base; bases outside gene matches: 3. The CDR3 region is CSARRDRGGTDTQYF. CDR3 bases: TGCAGTGCTAGAAGGGACAGGGGAGGCACAGATACGCAGTATTTT.

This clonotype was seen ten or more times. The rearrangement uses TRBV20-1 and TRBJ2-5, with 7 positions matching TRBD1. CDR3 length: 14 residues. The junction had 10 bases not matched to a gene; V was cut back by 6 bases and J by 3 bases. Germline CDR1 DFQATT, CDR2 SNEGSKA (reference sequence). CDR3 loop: CSATFPTGEETQYF. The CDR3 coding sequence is TGCAGTGCCACTTTCCCCACAGGGGAAGAGACCCAGTACTTC.

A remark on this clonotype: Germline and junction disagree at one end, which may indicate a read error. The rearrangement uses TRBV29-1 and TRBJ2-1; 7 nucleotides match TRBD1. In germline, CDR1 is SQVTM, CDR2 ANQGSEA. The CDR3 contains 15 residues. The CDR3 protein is CSVERGDRENNEQFF. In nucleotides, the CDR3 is TGCAGTGTTGAAAGGGGAGACAGGGAAAACAATGAGCAGTTCTTC.

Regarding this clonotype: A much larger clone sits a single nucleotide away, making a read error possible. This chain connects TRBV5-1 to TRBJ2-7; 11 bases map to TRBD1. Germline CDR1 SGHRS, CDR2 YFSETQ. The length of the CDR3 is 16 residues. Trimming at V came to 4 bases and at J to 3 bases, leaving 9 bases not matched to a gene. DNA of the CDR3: TGCGCCAGCAGCCTCAACCCCGGGACAGGGGGCTACGAGCAGTACTTC. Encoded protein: CASSLNPGTGGYEQYF.

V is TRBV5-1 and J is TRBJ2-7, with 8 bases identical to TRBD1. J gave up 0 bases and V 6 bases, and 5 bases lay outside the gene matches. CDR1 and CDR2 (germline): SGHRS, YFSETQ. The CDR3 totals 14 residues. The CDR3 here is CASNAGGNSYEQYF. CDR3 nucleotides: TGCGCCAGCAACGCAGGGGGCAACTCCTACGAGCAGTACTTC.

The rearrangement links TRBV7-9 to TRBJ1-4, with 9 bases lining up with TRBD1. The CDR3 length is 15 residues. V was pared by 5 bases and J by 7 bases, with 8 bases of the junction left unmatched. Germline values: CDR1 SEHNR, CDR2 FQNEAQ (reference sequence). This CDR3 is CASSQDRGAGEKLFF. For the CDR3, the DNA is TGTGCCAGCAGCCAGGACAGGGGTGCAGGTGAAAAACTGTTTTTT.

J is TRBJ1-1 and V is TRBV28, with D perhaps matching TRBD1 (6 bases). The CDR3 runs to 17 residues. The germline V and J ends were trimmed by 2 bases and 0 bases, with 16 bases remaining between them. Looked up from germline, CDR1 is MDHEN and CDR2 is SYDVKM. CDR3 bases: TGTGCCAGCAGTTTAAGAAGGTTACAGGGTTTGAACACTGAAGCTTTCTTT. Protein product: CASSLRRLQGLNTEAFF. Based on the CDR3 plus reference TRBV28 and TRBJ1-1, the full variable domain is DVKVTQSSRYLVKRTGEKVFLECVQDMDHENMFWYRQDPGLGLRLIYFSYDVKMKEKGDIPEGYSVSREKKERFSLILESASTNQTSMYLCASSLRRLQGLNTEAFFGQGTRLTVV.

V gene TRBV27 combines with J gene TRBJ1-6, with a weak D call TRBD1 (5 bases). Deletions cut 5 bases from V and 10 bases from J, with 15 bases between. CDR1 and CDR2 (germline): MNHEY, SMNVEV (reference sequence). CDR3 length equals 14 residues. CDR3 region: CASSIRGRGSPLHF. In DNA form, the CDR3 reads TGTGCCAGCAGTATTAGGGGAAGAGGCTCACCCCTCCACTTT.

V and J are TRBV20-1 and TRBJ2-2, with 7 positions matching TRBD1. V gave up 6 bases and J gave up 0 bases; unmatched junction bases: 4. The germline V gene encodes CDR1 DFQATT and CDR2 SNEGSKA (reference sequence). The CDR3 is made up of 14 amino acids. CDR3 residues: CSAPGQANTGELFF. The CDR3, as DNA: TGCAGTGCCCCTGGACAGGCGAACACCGGGGAGCTGTTTTTT.

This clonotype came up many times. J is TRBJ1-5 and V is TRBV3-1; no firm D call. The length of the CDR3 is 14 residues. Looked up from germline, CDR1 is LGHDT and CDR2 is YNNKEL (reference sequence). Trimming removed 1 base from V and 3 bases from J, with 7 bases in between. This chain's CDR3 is CASSQGQPNQPQHF. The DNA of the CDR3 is TGTGCCAGCAGCCAAGGGCAGCCCAATCAGCCCCAGCATTTT.

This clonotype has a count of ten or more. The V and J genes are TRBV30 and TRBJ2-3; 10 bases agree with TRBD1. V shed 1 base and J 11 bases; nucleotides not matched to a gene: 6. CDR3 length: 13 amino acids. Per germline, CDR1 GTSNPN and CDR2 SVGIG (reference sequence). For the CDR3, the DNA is TGTGCCTGGAGTGCAGGGACAGGGGTGGAGCAGTATTTT. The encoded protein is CAWSAGTGVEQYF.

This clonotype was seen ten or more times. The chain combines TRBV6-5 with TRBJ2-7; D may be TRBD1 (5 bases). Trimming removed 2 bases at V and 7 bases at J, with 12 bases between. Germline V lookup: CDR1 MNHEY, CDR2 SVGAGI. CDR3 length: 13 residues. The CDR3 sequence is CASSYDSSKEQYF. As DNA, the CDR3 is TGTGCCAGCAGTTACGACAGTTCCAAGGAGCAGTACTTC.

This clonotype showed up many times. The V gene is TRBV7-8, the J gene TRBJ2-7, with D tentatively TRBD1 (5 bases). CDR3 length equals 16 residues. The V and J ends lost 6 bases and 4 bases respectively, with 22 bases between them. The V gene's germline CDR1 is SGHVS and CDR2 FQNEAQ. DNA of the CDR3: TGTGCCAGCAGTTCCGCCAGGATAGGGGTGGGATACGAGCAGTACTTC. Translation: CASSSARIGVGYEQYF.

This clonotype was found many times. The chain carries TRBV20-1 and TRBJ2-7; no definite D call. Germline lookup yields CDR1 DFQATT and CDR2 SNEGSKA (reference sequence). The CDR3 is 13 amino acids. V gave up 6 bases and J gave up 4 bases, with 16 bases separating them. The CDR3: CSATSPRNYEQYF. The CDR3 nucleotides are TGCAGTGCCACTTCCCCCAGAAATTACGAGCAGTACTTC.

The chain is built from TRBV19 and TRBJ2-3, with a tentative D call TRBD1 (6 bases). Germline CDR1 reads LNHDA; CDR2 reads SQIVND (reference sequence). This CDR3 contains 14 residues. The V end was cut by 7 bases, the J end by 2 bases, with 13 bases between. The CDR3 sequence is CASKDSFTTDTQYF. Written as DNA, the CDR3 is TGTGCCAGTAAGGACAGTTTTACCACAGATACGCAGTATTTT.

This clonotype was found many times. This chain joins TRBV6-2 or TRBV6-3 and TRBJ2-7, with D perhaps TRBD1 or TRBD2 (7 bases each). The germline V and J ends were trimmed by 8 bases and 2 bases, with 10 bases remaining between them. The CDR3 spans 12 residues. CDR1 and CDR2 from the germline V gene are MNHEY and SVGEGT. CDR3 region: CASGRGPYEQYF. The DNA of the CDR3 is TGTGCCAGCGGGAGGGGGCCCTACGAGCAGTACTTC.

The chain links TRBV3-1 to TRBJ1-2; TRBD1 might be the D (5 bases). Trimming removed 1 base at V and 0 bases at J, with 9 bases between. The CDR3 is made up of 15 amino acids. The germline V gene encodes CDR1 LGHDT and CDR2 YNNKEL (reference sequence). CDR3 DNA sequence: TGTGCCAGCAGCCAAGGTCCGGGACCTAACTATGGCTACACCTTC. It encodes CASSQGPGPNYGYTF.